This T cell receptor beta chain comes out of a study of response to subunit inactivated influenza vaccine. Study findings and constraints: Seasonal influenza vaccination, on each occasion, was suggested by the authors to recruit few new T cells.

This clonotype was recorded a few times. No antigen is known for it. Each CDR3 protein is one row after TCRdb ran MiXCR on the RT-PCR reads. The sample shows about half a million distinct CDR3 sequences, roughly 9.7% of them seen only once. Trimming pared 5 bases from V and 0 bases from J, leaving 10 bases between. This CDR3 comprises 14 residues. Per the germline V gene, CDR1 is LNHDA and CDR2 is SQIVND (reference sequence). The rearrangement uses TRBV19 and TRBJ1-1; D is perhaps TRBD1 (6 bases). The sample in question was PBMCs from blood, obtained 35 to 45 days after vaccination. The sequence was collected from a man aged 45 to 65 who received an inactivated influenza vaccine. CDR3 loop: CASSWGRLNTEAFF. CDR3 coding DNA: TGTGCCAGTAGTTGGGGGCGCCTGAACACTGAAGCTTTCTTT.